This paragraph reports one TCR beta chain. What it binds is unknown. The data stem from a study of OX40 agonist ivuxolimab in advanced cancers. Study overall: Three patients showed partial responses: one hepatocellular carcinoma and two cutaneous melanoma cases.

The CDR3 extends over 13 amino acids. CDR1 and CDR2 (germline): LNHDA, SQIVND (reference sequence). Trimming removed 8 bases at V and 6 bases at J, with 14 bases between. The table came from immunoSEQ multiplex PCR; TCRdb's copy has only in-frame clones and leaves some out. The sample carries 53,000 or so clones, around four fifths recorded once. Study outcomes and limitations: On average, CD8+ T cells showed a greater number of expanded clones than CD4+. Doses of 0.1 to 3.0 mg/kg were accompanied by clonal expansion of CD4+ and CD8+ blood T cells by week 6.

The sequence derives from an adult with an advanced solid tumor such as melanoma, head and neck, liver or kidney cancer. The gene calls are TRBV19 and TRBJ1-5; tentative D call: TRBD1 (5 bases). The sample here was CD4+ or CD8+ T cells sorted from blood, taken in a trial of the OX40 agonist ivuxolimab. CDR3 in DNA: TGTGCCAGTTCGGACACTACGGTTCAGCCCCAGCATTTT. Its protein is CASSDTTVQPQHF.